The clone carrying this T cell receptor (beta chain) was picked up many times. Its antigen remains unknown. Trimming took 6 bases from V and 3 from J; bases not matched to a gene: 4. This CDR3 has 13 residues. CDR1 and CDR2 from the germline V gene are MNHEY and SMNVEV (reference sequence). The sample comes from a study of blood T cells in healthy people across ages. Study conclusions and caveats: TCR beta diversity was tightly associated with the proportion of naive T cells. The study found more naive CD4+ cells and higher diversity in long-lived than aged donors.

Using a J-beta primer mix together with a sample-barcoded 5' primer, a second PCR was run for roughly 7 to 12 cycles. TCRdb passed the 5' RACE reads through MiXCR, listing each CDR3 protein once. In the table there are approximately 1,000,000 distinct CDR3 sequences, 45% of which are singletons. This receptor was identified in an older woman in good health. The sequenced sample was blood. The rearrangement uses TRBV27 and TRBJ2-7, with 8 bases that match TRBD1. The CDR3 sequence: CASSLDRGYEQYF. The CDR3 coding sequence is TGTGCCAGCAGCTTAGACAGGGGCTACGAGCAGTACTTC.